The entry below gives a single TCR beta chain sequence along with its context. Its antigen is as yet unknown. Per germline, CDR1 SGHDT and CDR2 YYEEEE. Trimming removed 3 bases from V and 8 bases from J, with 6 bases in between. CDR3 length: 11 residues. The data were obtained in a study of T cell repertoires in cytomegalovirus infection. Study overall: In public TCR beta signatures, there were indications of both CMV infection and matching HLA type.

A single record per CDR3 protein comes from TCRdb applying MiXCR to the reads. The table lists about 260,000 distinct CDR3 sequences, roughly an eighth of them singletons, with 8.8% in the top ten. The study's findings and limits: There were HLA-C-restricted CMV-specific TCR beta clonotypes dominating the ex vivo response. Frequencies of public TCR beta families were cumulated, and this identified carriers of CMV plus the relevant HLA.

The receptor's source is a human donor in good health (CMV status not recorded). Some clones in this sample may be carry-over from other donors' samples. Material: PBMCs. The chain links TRBV5-6 to TRBJ2-1; no reliable D call. The CDR3 DNA is TGTGCCAGCAGCTGGTCTTATGAGCAGTTCTTC. Amino acids: CASSWSYEQFF.